These 15 T cell receptor beta chains were all obtained from the same sample, sequenced in a study of blood T cell repertoires in COVID-19. The data were produced by immunoSEQ multiplex PCR, yet TCRdb's version contains in-frame clones alone and is incomplete. This table holds about 140,000 clones, approximately 86% found once. Sequencing was performed on peripheral blood. These receptors came from a human donor in a cohort sampled during active COVID-19.

The chain couples TRBV7-3 to TRBJ2-3; the match to TRBD2 covers 7 bases. Germline values: CDR1 SGHTA, CDR2 FQGTGA. The CDR3 extends over 17 amino acids. V was clipped by 2 bases and J by 2 bases; unmatched bases: 10. The CDR3 here is CASSLLPGAGSTDTQYF. The CDR3 nucleotides are TGTGCCAGCAGCTTACTACCGGGAGCGGGGTCCACAGATACGCAGTATTTT. Using reference TRBV7-3 and TRBJ2-3 for the parts outside the CDR3, the full variable domain is GAGVSQTPSNKVTEKGKYVELRCDPISGHTALYWYRQSLGQGPEFLIYFQGTGAADDSGLPNDRFFAVRPEGSVSTLKIQRTERGDSAVYLCASSLLPGAGSTDTQYFGPGTRLTVL.

The rearrangement uses TRBV15 and TRBJ2-1; D is unclear. Germline CDR1 is LNHNV and CDR2 is YYDKDF (reference sequence). This CDR3 has 15 residues. Trimming cost V 0 bases and J 9 bases, with 15 bases left between them. The CDR3 protein is CATSREWAQATEQFF. DNA of the CDR3: TGTGCCACCAGCAGAGAGTGGGCCCAAGCCACTGAGCAGTTCTTC.

V gene TRBV7-3 combines with J gene TRBJ2-1; TRBD2 aligns across 14 bases. Looked up from germline, CDR1 is SGHTA and CDR2 is FQGTGA. J lost 7 bases, V lost 8 bases, and 7 bases had no gene match. This CDR3 comprises 15 residues. DNA for the CDR3: TGTGCCAGCGCCCTTGGGACTAGCGGGAGTAATGAGCAGTTCTTC. Encoded protein: CASALGTSGSNEQFF.

The rearrangement links TRBV19 to TRBJ1-1, with D possibly TRBD1 on 5 matching bases. V lost 7 bases and J lost 2, with 17 bases in between. Germline V lookup: CDR1 LNHDA, CDR2 SQIVND (reference sequence). The CDR3 consists of 15 residues. The CDR3 sequence is CASTVWGRANTEAFF. The CDR3 DNA sequence: TGTGCCAGTACCGTATGGGGGAGGGCCAACACTGAAGCTTTCTTT.

The rearrangement uses TRBV5-1 and TRBJ2-7, with D possibly TRBD1 on 5 matching bases. The CDR3 is 13 amino acids. Germline V gene lookup returns CDR1 SGHRS and CDR2 YFSETQ. Trimming stripped 3 bases from V and 3 bases from J, with 10 bases between. The CDR3 reads CASSSDTFYEQYF. In DNA, the CDR3 is TGCGCCAGCAGCTCGGACACTTTCTACGAGCAGTACTTC.

The chain employs TRBV7-8 and TRBJ1-3; weak D call: TRBD1 (6 bases). V lost 5 bases, J lost 4 bases, and 15 bases lay in between. Germline V gives CDR1 SGHVS, CDR2 FQNEAQ. This CDR3 spans 15 amino acids. CDR3 amino acids: CASSPMQGYGNTIYF. DNA of the CDR3: TGTGCCAGCAGCCCGATGCAGGGGTACGGAAACACCATATATTTT.

This sequence joins TRBV5-5 and TRBJ2-5; weak D call: TRBD2 (5 bases). Trimming left V 2 bases short and J 3 bases short, with 20 bases between. Germline values: CDR1 SGHKS, CDR2 YYEKEE (reference sequence). This CDR3 has 17 residues. CDR3 DNA sequence: TGTGCCAGCAGCTTTTTTCCCCCCGACTACTCGGAAGAGACCCAGTACTTC. Encoded protein: CASSFFPPDYSEETQYF.

This clone was counted once. CDR3 protein: CASSVVTRANTEAFF. The CDR3 coding sequence is TGTGCCAGCAGCGTAGTAACCAGGGCGAACACTGAAGCTTTCTTT. The chain couples TRBV9 to TRBJ1-1, with D possibly being TRBD1 (5 bases). Deletions cut 0 bases from V and 1 base from J, with 10 bases between. This CDR3 is built from 15 residues. CDR1 and CDR2 (germline): SGDLS, YYNGEE.

V usage is TRBV20-1 and J usage is TRBJ2-2; D might be TRBD2 (5 bases). The V gene's germline CDR1 is DFQATT and CDR2 SNEGSKA (reference sequence). This CDR3 comprises 10 residues. Trimming stripped 6 bases from V and 6 bases from J, with 5 bases between. The CDR3 protein is CSAEAGELFF. The CDR3 region has the DNA TGCAGTGCGGAGGCCGGGGAGCTGTTTTTT.

The chain has TRBV18 and TRBJ2-3; TRBD1 might be the D (6 bases). This CDR3 is 15 amino acids long. V was cut by 1 base and J by 2 bases, with 10 bases left in between. CDR1 and CDR2 from the germline V gene are KGHSH and LQKENI. CDR3 bases: TGTGCCAGCTCACCACAGGGACACACCACAGATACGCAGTATTTT. The encoded protein is CASSPQGHTTDTQYF. The whole variable domain, remainder taken from reference TRBV18 and TRBJ2-3, is NAGVMQNPRHLVRRRGQEARLRCSPMKGHSHVYWYRQLPEEGLKFMVYLQKENIIDESGMPKERFSAEFPKEGPSILRIQQVVRGDSAAYFCASSPQGHTTDTQYFGPGTRLTVL.

The chain recombines TRBV4-1 with TRBJ2-3; TRBD2 agrees at 13 bases. The CDR3 contains 19 residues. Germline V gene sequence: CDR1 MGHRA, CDR2 YSYEKL. With 3 bases clipped from V and 0 bases from J, the junction kept 9 bases outside the gene matches. The CDR3 loop is CASSHPVGLAGSSTDTQYF. The DNA of the CDR3 is TGCGCCAGCAGCCATCCAGTGGGACTAGCGGGGTCTAGCACAGATACGCAGTATTTT.

The V and J genes are TRBV15 and TRBJ1-5; D gene unclear. The length of the CDR3 is 14 residues. Between the trimmed V and J ends, which lost 0 bases and 7 bases, there was a span of 10 bases. CDR1 and CDR2 (germline): LNHNV, YYDKDF (reference sequence). The chain's CDR3 is CATSRDRGVQPQHF. DNA of the CDR3: TGTGCCACCAGCAGAGACCGCGGGGTCCAGCCCCAGCATTTT.

The V and J genes are TRBV18 and TRBJ2-2; D not certain. The CDR3 length is 13 residues. The V gene lost 0 bases and the J gene lost 5 bases, with 4 bases spanning the gap. Germline V gives CDR1 KGHSH, CDR2 LQKENI. The CDR3 DNA follows: TGTGCCAGCTCACCACCGAGAACCGGGGAGCTGTTTTTT. This gives the protein CASSPPRTGELFF.

This rearrangement joins TRBV28 to TRBJ2-1, with 11 bases aligning to TRBD2. V gave up 4 bases and J gave up 7 bases; unmatched junction bases: 6. The CDR3 is made up of 15 amino acids. The germline CDR1 and CDR2 sequences are MDHEN and SYDVKM. The CDR3 nucleotides are TGTGCCAGCAGTTCGGCTAGCGGGAGGCTAAATGAGCAGTTCTTC. Amino acid sequence: CASSSASGRLNEQFF.

In its sample, this clone was seen a few times. The genes are TRBV7-9 and TRBJ2-1; D perhaps matches TRBD1 (5 bases). This CDR3 region has 14 residues. V dropped 2 bases and J dropped 5 bases, with 10 bases sitting between them. The germline V gene has CDR1 SEHNR and CDR2 FQNEAQ (reference sequence). CDR3 loop: CASSLRGRDNEQFF. CDR3 nucleotide sequence: TGTGCCAGCAGCTTAAGGGGTCGGGACAATGAGCAGTTCTTC.